This T cell receptor (beta chain) derives from a study of blood T cell repertoires in COVID-19. Study in general: From T cells, B-cell-depleted T cells, or PBMCs came the material, which was cDNA or gDNA.

Measured with immunoSEQ multiplex PCR; TCRdb has only the in-frame clones, and not every one. This table holds around 250,000 clones, around 83% found once. Sequenced input: peripheral blood. This sequence was found in a young man with active or convalescent COVID-19.

The CDR3 is CASSPGNVATNEKLFF. The CDR3 DNA follows: TGCGCCAGCAGCCCAGGGAACGTTGCAACTAATGAAAAACTGTTTTTT. The chain couples TRBV5-1 to TRBJ1-4; possible D gene TRBD1, 5 bases. This CDR3 is 16 amino acids long. With 4 bases removed from V and 0 bases from J, the gap between germline ends came to 13 bases. The germline CDR1 and CDR2 sequences are SGHRS and YFSETQ.